This entry describes one T cell receptor (beta chain). Its antigen remains undetermined. Within one base of it there is no much larger clone, and no base qualities were kept. Using the deep immunoSEQ assay, multiplex PCR amplified TCR CDR3 regions from genomic DNA. Extracted genomic DNA from each cell subset was spread evenly across all wells of several immunoSEQ 96-well plates, with each plate serving as a replicate. For sorted subsets, 200 to 250 ng of genomic DNA, equivalent to some 33,000 T cell genomes, went into each replicate PCR. Purified libraries were quantified with a Qubit 3.0 fluorometer, sized on a Bioanalyzer 2100, and re-quantified with the KAPA Library Quantification kit. Every immunoSEQ 96-well plate was sequenced on a separate single-read 150-cycle Illumina NextSeq 550 flow cell. Regarding the original processing steps: The immunoSEQ output contained only junctional sequences without quality scores, so filtering could not match that applied to full-length reads. To assign V/J genes and CDR3, sequences were annotated using PyIR, a Python wrapper for IgBLAST v1.9, with IMGT germline references. Reads with weak V/J assignments (E-value above 1e-6), missing CDR3, stop codons, out-of-frame junctions, or ambiguous translated residues were removed. V3J clonotypes were defined as sequences sharing the same inferred V gene, J gene, and CDR3 amino acid sequence. To compute the percentage overlap between repertoires, the number of shared unique clonotypes was divided by the size of the smaller repertoire. Richness of each repertoire was evaluated using RTK rarefaction, the Chao1 estimator, and Recon v2.1 estimates of unobserved clonotypes. For all TCRbeta clonotypes obtained by the gDNA method from four donors, generation probabilities were computed with OLGA. The immuneACCESS repertoire file appears here via TCRdb, limited to in-frame rearrangements. These files lack a portion of the clones; in checked studies, under half of the deficit traces to unresolved V genes, and the cause of the others is not known. For V, J and clone size, that table is used; D and trimming come from the DNA. Counted in this sample were millions of clones; 85% to 95% of them appeared once. 0.3% to 0.4% of the sample lies in the top ten.

The data originate from a study of shared clonotypes between healthy human individuals (dated by TCRdb to 2020 to 2022). Describing the broader study: The cohort comprised a couple of women and three men aged 18 to 49 years. For each donor, CD4 naive and CD4 memory were each run on three plates, CD8 naive on two plates, and CD8 memory on one plate. To estimate repertoire size and how much clonotype sharing occurs between individuals, the study deeply sequenced the blood TCR repertoires of roughly 5 healthy adults. To increase sequencing depth and limit assay-specific biases, different laboratories used diverse techniques to prepare libraries and sequence TCR repertoires. Between about 0.8 and 9.5 billion PBMCs per donor were obtained by leukapheresis. General study outcomes and caveats: About 4.5% of naive CD4, 3.5% of naive CD8, approximately 2% of memory CD4, and approximately 0.39% of memory CD8 clonotypes were shared across a few donors. Based on pairwise subsampling, the degree of clonotype sharing among donors was expected to be affected by sequencing depth. Estimated clonotype richness was generally larger for naive than for memory subsets. Only blood was sampled, and tissue TCR repertoires likely differ from those in blood. Higher generation probabilities were observed for clonotypes shared by all four sorted-subset donors than for non-shared clonotypes. Rarefaction of sorted-subset datasets indicated incomplete sequencing despite the large sequencing depth. Because the study included a small number of donors, the genetic and exposure-history diversity represented was limited.

The donors were healthy, HIV-negative adults with no recently reported acute infections or vaccinations. All donors were Caucasian adults living in Nashville, Tennessee, USA. Magnetic negative selection was used to enrich CD4+ T cells, after which naive cells were positively selected on CD45RA and the negative fraction became the memory subset. After blood collection by leukapheresis, PBMCs were isolated using Ficoll-Histopaque density gradient centrifugation and then cryopreserved in the vapor phase of liquid nitrogen. Analytical flow cytometry was used to check the purity and quantity of every magnetically sorted T cell population. Each sorted fraction had its genomic DNA isolated and then quantified by UV absorbance on a Nanodrop 2000c. CDR1 is given as SQVTM and CDR2 as ANQGSEA, both from the germline V gene. The CDR3 starts with the cysteine, ends with the phenylalanine, and has 12 residues. The sequence is cut down to CDR3 DNA, 36 bases in frame from base 1. V loses 6 bases, J loses 7 bases, and the germline ends lie 15 bases apart.

The sequence was collected from a man between 18 and 29 years old in good health. Some clones in this sample may be carry-over from other donors' samples. This chain joins TRBV29-1 to TRBJ1-1, with the D gene call left open. Sequencing was carried out using naive CD4+ T cells from PBMCs. This specimen's cell subset or site label, per the study, means: CD45RA+ positively selected. The nucleotides read TGCAGCGTCCGCGCCTATGACGGTGAAGCTTTCTTT. It specifies CSVRAYDGEAFF. Reference TRBV29-1 and TRBJ1-1 genes cover what lies past the CDR3, so the full variable domain is SAVISQKPSRDICQRGTSLTIQCQVDSQVTMMFWYRQQPGQSLTLIATANQGSEATYESGFVIDKFPISRPNLTFSTLTVSNMSPEDSSIYLCSVRAYDGEAFFGQGTRLTVV.